The rows below give T cell receptor beta chains drawn from one sample of a study of blood T cell repertoires in COVID-19. TCRdb's table, derived via immunoSEQ multiplex PCR, lists solely in-frame clones and lacks some. Of about 190,000 clones in the sample, about 85% were seen once. The material sequenced was peripheral blood. The receptors here all came from a woman of 80 years or more with acute or convalescent COVID-19. The CDR3 runs from the conserved cysteine through the conserved F or W. Each record gives: V gene, J gene, CDR3 protein.

TRBV24-1	TRBJ1-5	CATSLGQGVNQPQHF
TRBV5-1	TRBJ2-1	CASSLELAHNEQFF
TRBV4-1	TRBJ2-2	CASSQIMAGGTGELFF
TRBV27	TRBJ2-7	CASSPSSGGTYEQYF
TRBV29-1	TRBJ2-7	CSVLGQGPTEQYF
TRBV11-2	TRBJ2-7	CASSSPRSTYEQYF
TRBV28	TRBJ1-2	CATETGNNYGYTF
TRBV5-1	TRBJ2-7	CASSLGDRPYEQYF
TRBV4-2	TRBJ2-7	CASSPGLAVRTYEQYF
TRBV29-1	TRBJ2-7	CSVEVEGSSYEQYF
TRBV7-9	TRBJ1-2	CASSRDWTGVEGYTF
TRBV19	TRBJ2-5	CASSALAGAGETQYF
TRBV7-2	TRBJ2-3	CASSRSGNPDTQYF
TRBV18	TRBJ1-1	CASSPTGQNTEAFF
TRBV11-2	TRBJ2-2	CASSSQTGSNTGELFF
TRBV28	TRBJ2-3	CASSPTGLAGVLTQYF